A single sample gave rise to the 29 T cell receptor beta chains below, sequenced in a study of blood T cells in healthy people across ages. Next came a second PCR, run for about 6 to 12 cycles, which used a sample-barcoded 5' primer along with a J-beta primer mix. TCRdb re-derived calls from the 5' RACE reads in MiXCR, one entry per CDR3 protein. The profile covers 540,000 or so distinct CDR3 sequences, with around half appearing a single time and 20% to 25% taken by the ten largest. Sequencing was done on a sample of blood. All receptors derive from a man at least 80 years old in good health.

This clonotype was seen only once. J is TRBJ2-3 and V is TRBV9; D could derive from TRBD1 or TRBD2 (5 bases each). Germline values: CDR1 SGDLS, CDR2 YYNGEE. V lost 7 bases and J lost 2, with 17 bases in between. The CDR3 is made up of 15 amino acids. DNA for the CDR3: TGTGCCAGCTCGAAGGGGACGGGTTTCACAGATACGCAGTATTTT. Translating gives CASSKGTGFTDTQYF.

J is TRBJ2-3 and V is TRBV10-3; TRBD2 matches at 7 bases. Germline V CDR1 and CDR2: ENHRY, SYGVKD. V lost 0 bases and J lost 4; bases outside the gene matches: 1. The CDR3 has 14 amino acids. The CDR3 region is CAISESAGADTQYF. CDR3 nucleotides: TGTGCCATCAGTGAGTCGGCGGGAGCAGATACGCAGTATTTT.

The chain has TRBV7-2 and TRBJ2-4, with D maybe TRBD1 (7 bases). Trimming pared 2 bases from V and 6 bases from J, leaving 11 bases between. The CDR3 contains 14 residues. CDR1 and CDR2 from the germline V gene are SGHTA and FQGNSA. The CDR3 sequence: CASSLSGGGNIQYF. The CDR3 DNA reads TGTGCCAGCAGCTTATCAGGGGGAGGAAACATTCAGTACTTC.

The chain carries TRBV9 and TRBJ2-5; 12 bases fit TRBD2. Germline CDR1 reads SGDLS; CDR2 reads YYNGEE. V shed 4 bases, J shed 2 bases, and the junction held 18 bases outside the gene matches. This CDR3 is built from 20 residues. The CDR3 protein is CASSPGKGFWTSGKQETQYF. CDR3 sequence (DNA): TGTGCCAGCAGCCCAGGGAAGGGTTTTTGGACTAGCGGGAAACAAGAGACCCAGTACTTC.

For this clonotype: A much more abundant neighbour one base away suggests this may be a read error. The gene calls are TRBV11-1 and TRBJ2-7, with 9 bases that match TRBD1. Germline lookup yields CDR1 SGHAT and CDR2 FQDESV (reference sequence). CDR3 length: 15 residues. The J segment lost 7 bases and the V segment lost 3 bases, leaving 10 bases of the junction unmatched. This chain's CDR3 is CASSFGGQGHNEQYF. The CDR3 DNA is TGTGCCAGCAGCTTCGGGGGACAGGGTCATAATGAGCAGTACTTC.

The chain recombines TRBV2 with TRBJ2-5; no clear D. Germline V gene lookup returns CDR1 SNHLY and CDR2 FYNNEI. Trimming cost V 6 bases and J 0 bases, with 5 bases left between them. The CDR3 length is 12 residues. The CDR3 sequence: CASRWNQETQYF. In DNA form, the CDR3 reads TGTGCCAGCAGATGGAACCAAGAGACCCAGTACTTC.

The CDR3 DNA sequence: TGTGCCATCAGTGAGCGACTAGCGAGCTACAATGAGCAGTATTTT. This sequence encodes CAISERLASYNEQYF. The chain uses TRBV10-3 and TRBJ2-3, with 8 nucleotides matching TRBD2. The CDR3 sequence is 15 residues long. The junction had 12 bases not matched to a gene; V was cut back by 2 bases and J by 11 bases. Germline V gene lookup returns CDR1 ENHRY and CDR2 SYGVKD.

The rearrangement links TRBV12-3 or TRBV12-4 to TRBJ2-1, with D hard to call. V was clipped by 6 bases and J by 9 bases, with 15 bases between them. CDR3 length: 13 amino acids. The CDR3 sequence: CASRRAPPSEQFF. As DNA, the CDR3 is TGTGCCAGCAGACGGGCTCCCCCGAGTGAGCAGTTCTTC.

Here the CDR3 DNA reads TGCAGTGCCGCAGGTGGCTATGGCTACACCTTC. Protein sequence: CSAAGGYGYTF. The chain uses TRBV20-1 and TRBJ1-2; D unclear. Trimming took 6 bases from V and 4 from J, leaving 9 bases between them. The CDR3 has 11 amino acids. Germline V gene sequence: CDR1 DFQATT, CDR2 SNEGSKA (reference sequence).

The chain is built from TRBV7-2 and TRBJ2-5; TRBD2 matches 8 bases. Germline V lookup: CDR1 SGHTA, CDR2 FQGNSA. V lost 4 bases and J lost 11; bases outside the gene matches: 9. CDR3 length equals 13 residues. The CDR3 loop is CASSSGRVLEQYF. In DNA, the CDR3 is TGTGCCAGCAGCTCCGGGAGGGTACTAGAGCAGTACTTC.

The CDR3 loop reads CASSKDRSSTDTQYF. CDR3 DNA sequence: TGTGCCAGCAGCAAGGACAGGAGTAGCACAGATACGCAGTATTTT. The chain links TRBV7-2 to TRBJ2-3, with 7 bases lining up with TRBD1. The CDR3 is made up of 15 amino acids. The junction had 5 bases not matched to a gene; V was cut back by 5 bases and J by 0 bases. Germline V gene data show CDR1 as SGHTA and CDR2 as FQGNSA.

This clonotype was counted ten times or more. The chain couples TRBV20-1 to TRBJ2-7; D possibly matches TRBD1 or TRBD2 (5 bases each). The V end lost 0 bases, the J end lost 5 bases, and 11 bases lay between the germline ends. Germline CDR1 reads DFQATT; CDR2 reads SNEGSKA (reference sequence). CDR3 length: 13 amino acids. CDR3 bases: TGCAGTGCTAGAGATGGCAGGGACCACGAGCAGTACTTC. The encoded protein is CSARDGRDHEQYF.

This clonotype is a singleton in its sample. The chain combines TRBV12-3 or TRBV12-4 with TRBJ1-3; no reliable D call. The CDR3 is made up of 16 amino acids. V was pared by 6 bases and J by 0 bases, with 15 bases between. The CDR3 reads CASSRARLISGNTIYF. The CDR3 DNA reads TGTGCCAGCAGCCGTGCCAGGCTGATCTCTGGAAACACCATATATTTT.

The CDR3 coding sequence is TGTGCCAGCAGCGGACGCCCGGGACAGGGAGCCAAAAACATTCAGTACTTC. It is translated as CASSGRPGQGAKNIQYF. The V gene is TRBV7-2, the J gene TRBJ2-4; the match to TRBD1 covers 9 bases. Germline CDR1 reads SGHTA; CDR2 reads FQGNSA. V trimming: 5 bases; J trimming: 0 bases; junction bases outside the gene matches: 8. This CDR3 is built from 17 residues.

The CDR3 region is CASNSDSWGYTF. The CDR3 DNA reads TGTGCCAGCAACTCGGATTCTTGGGGCTACACCTTC. The chain recombines TRBV7-9 with TRBJ1-2; D gene ambiguous. This CDR3 is built from 12 residues. Per the germline V gene, CDR1 is SEHNR and CDR2 is FQNEAQ (reference sequence). Trimming left V 7 bases short and J 8 bases short, with 14 bases between.

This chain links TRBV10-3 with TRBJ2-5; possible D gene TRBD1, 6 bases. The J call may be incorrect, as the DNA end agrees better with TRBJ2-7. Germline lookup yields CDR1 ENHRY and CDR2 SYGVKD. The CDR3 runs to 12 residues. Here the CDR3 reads CATVDSSYEQYF. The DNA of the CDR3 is TGTGCCACGGTGGACAGTTCCTACGAGCAGTACTTC.

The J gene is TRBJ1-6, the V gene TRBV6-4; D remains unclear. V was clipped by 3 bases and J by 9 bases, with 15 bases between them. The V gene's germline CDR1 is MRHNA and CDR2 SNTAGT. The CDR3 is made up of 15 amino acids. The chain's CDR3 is CASSDYAGRSSPLHF. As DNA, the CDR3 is TGTGCCAGCAGTGATTACGCAGGTCGTAGTTCACCCCTCCACTTT.

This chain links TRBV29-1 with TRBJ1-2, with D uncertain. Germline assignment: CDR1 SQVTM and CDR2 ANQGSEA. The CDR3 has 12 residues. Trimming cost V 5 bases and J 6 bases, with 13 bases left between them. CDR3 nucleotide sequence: TGCAGCGTTTATAGCGACTCGCATGGCTACACCTTC. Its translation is CSVYSDSHGYTF.

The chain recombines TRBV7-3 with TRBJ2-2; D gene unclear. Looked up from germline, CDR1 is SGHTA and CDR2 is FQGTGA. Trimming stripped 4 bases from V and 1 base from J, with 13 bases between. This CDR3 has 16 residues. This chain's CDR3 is CASSSVTAKNTGELFF. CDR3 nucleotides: TGTGCCAGCAGCTCTGTTACAGCCAAGAACACCGGGGAGCTGTTTTTT.

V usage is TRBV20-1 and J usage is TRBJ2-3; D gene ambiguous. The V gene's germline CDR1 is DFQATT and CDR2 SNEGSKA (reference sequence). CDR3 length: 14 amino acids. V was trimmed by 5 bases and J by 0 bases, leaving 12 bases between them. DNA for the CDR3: TGCAGTGCTCCACAAACGGCTAGCACAGATACGCAGTATTTT. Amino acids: CSAPQTASTDTQYF.

Written as DNA, the CDR3 is TGTGCCAGCAGCTTGGAACTAGCGGGCCGCGAGCAGTACTTC. Translation gives CASSLELAGREQYF. V is TRBV7-2 and J is TRBJ2-7, with 9 positions matching TRBD2. The junction had 6 bases not matched to a gene; V was cut back by 3 bases and J by 6 bases. The CDR3 is 14 residues long. CDR1 and CDR2 from the germline V gene are SGHTA and FQGNSA.

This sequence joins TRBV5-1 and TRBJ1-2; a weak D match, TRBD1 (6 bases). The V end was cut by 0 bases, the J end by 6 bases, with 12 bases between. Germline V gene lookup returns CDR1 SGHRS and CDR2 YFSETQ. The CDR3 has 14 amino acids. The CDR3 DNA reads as TGCGCCAGCAGCTTGGGACAGGAAAGTCATGGCTACACCTTC. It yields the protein CASSLGQESHGYTF.

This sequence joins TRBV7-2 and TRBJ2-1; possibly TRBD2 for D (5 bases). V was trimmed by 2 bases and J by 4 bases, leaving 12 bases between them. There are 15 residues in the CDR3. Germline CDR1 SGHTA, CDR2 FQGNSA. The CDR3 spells CASSLTWERYNEQFF. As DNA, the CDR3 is TGTGCCAGCAGCTTAACGTGGGAGAGGTACAATGAGCAGTTCTTC.

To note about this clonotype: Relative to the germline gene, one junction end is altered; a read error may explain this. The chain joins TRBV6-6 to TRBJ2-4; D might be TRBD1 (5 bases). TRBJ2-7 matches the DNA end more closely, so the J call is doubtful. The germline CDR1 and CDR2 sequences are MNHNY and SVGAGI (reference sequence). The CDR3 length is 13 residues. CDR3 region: CASSDSWGHEQYF. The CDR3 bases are TGTGCCAGCAGTGACTCTTGGGGCCACGAGCAGTACTTC.

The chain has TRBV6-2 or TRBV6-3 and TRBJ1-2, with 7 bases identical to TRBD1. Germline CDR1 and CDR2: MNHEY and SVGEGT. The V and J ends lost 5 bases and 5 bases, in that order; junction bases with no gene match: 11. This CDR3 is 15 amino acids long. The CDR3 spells CASSQGTVSGYGYTF. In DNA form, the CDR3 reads TGTGCCAGCAGTCAAGGGACAGTATCCGGGTATGGCTACACCTTC.

The DNA for the CDR3 is TGTGCCAGCAGCTTATGGGACAGCTTGATGAACACTGAAGCTTTCTTT. As protein: CASSLWDSLMNTEAFF. The chain joins TRBV7-2 to TRBJ1-1; 7 bases are a match to TRBD1. The V gene end was trimmed by 2 bases and the J gene end by 0 bases; junction bases not matched to a gene: 6. The CDR3 sequence is 16 residues long. Germline loops: CDR1 SGHTA, CDR2 FQGNSA.

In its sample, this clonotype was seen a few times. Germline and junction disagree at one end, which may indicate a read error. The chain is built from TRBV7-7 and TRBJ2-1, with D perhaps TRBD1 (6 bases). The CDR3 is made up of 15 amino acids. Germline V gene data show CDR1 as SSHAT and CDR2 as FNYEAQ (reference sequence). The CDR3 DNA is TGTGCTAGCAGCTCAGGGGAAAGCTCCTACAATGAGCAGTTCTTC. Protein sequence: CASSSGESSYNEQFF. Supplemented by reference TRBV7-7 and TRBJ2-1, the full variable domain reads GAGVSQSPRYKVTKRGQDVTLRCDPISSHATLYWYQQALGQGPEFLTYFNYEAQPDKSGLPSDRFSAERPEGSISTLTIQRTEQRDSAMYRCASSSGESSYNEQFFGPGTRLTVL.

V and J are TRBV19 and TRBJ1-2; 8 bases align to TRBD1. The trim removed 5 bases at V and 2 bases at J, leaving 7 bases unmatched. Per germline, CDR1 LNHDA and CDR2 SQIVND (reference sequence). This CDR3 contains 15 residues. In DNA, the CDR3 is TGTGCCAGTAGTTCCAGGACAGGGAGCAACTATGGCTACACCTTC. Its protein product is CASSSRTGSNYGYTF.

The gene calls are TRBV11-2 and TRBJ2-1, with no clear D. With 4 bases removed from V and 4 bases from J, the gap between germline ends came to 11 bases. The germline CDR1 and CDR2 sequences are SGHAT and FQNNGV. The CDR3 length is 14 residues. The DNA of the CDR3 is TGTGCCAGCAGCTCCGCAGCCCTTTACAATGAGCAGTTCTTC. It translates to CASSSAALYNEQFF. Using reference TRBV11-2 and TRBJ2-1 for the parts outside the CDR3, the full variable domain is EAGVAQSPRYKIIEKRQSVAFWCNPISGHATLYWYQQILGQGPKLLIQFQNNGVVDDSQLPKDRFSAERLKGVDSTLKIQPAKLEDSAVYLCASSSAALYNEQFFGPGTRLTVL.